Listed here is a single TCR beta chain. This clonotype was seen many times. No cognate antigen has been identified for it. Base qualities are not provided; no much larger clone lies one nucleotide away. The data derive from a study of T-cell memory formation after mild COVID-19 (dated by TCRdb to 2020 to 2022). Some background on the complete study: Most TCR sequence clusters were specific to one of the two donors. In a couple of donors, T-cell clones that expanded and contracted after mild COVID-19 were followed by sequencing TCRalpha and TCRbeta repertoires longitudinally. The cohort was made up of two young adult volunteers, one female and one male, who were previously healthy. General study outcomes and caveats: Some responding clones were detected in pre-infection memory, which suggested that pre-existing cross-reactive memory T cells had joined the SARS-CoV-2 response. Balanced CD4/CD8 phenotypes were observed for clones contracting from day 15 to 85, whereas a bias towards CD4+ was observed for a second wave of clones expanding from day 15 to 37. The study covered only a couple of mild cases, and larger cohorts including severe cases with pre-infection samples were considered necessary. SARS-CoV-2 specificity was not confirmed for the second-wave clones peaking on day 37. Contracting CD4+ clones were found mainly in CM and EM memory subsets, while CD8+ clones were enriched in EMRA.

The instrument was an Illumina NovaSeq 6000. TCRalpha and TCRbeta cDNA libraries were built by 5'RACE with constant-segment primers, adding sample barcodes and unique molecular identifiers. RNA was extracted from every sample with Trizol reagent. Amplification of the libraries took two PCR steps, and the second step added a second sample barcode plus Illumina TruSeq adapters. The libraries were sequenced on an Illumina NovaSeq using 2 x 150 bp paired-end reads. The authors processed their data as follows. Demultiplexing of reads and collapsing into UMI-guided consensus sequences were performed with migec v1.2.7. Using mixcr v2.1.11, UMI consensuses were aligned to TRA and TRB V and J templates and then assembled into clonotypes. Expanded or contracted clonotypes were those called significant by both edgeR and NoisET, with noise models trained on biological replicates. For edgeR calls, a false discovery rate-adjusted p below 0.01 and a log2 fold-change threshold of 1 were applied. PCA with hierarchical clustering of max-normalized trajectories of the 1000 most abundant clonotypes was used as exploratory dynamics analysis. The CD4 or CD8 phenotype of responding clones was assigned using the separately sequenced CD4+ and CD8+ repertoires. In-frame beta chains were kept once TCRdb had trimmed the public reads at Q25 with fastp and called clones with MiXCR. Rows merge per CDR3 protein into single entries with the most common DNA and genes. The V and J calls and clone size come from TCRdb's table, not from the authors' own analysis. Recorded for this sample are roughly 350,000 distinct CDR3 sequences; about 13% of them occurred a single time. About 20% of the sample comes from the top ten.

The CDR3 numbers 13 residues from cysteine through phenylalanine. Only the CDR3 portion is preserved as DNA: 39 bases, with reading frame beginning at the first base. CDR1 and CDR2 are drawn from the germline V gene: SGHTA, FQGTGA. Germline trimming amounts to 5 bases on V and 8 bases on J, with 7 as the count of junction bases outside the gene matches. Ficoll-Paque density gradient centrifugation was used to isolate PBMCs. Sequencing was done on a sample of PBMCs or a T cell subset sorted from them (not recorded which). The sequence derives from a man younger than 35 who had mild COVID-19 (a few samples of this study predate the infection). The sample titles of this study are shuffled in the database, so cell type and time point are left out; the donor was told from shared clones. The chain uses TRBV7-3 and TRBJ2-7, and 9 junctional nucleotides match TRBD1. The CDR3 corresponds to CASSPGQGSKQYF. The DNA reads as follows: TGTGCCAGCAGCCCTGGACAGGGGAGTAAGCAGTACTTC. When the CDR3 is completed using the reference TRBV7-3 and TRBJ2-7 genes on either side, the full variable domain is GAGVSQTPSNKVTEKGKYVELRCDPISGHTALYWYRQSLGQGPEFLIYFQGTGAADDSGLPNDRFFAVRPEGSVSTLKIQRTERGDSAVYLCASSPGQGSKQYFGPGTRLTVT.